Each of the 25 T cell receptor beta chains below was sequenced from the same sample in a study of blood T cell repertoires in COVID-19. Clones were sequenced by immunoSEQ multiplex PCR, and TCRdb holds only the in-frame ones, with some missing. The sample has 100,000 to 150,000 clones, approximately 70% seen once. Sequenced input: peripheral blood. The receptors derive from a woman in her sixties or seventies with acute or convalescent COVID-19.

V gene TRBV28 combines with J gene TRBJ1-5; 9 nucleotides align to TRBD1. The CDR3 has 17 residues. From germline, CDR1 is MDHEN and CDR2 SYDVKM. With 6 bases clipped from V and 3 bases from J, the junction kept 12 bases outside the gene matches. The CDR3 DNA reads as TGTGCCAGCAGATCCGGGACAGGGAATCCTTACAATCAGCCCCAGCATTTT. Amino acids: CASRSGTGNPYNQPQHF. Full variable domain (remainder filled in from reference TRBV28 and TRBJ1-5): DVKVTQSSRYLVKRTGEKVFLECVQDMDHENMFWYRQDPGLGLRLIYFSYDVKMKEKGDIPEGYSVSREKKERFSLILESASTNQTSMYLCASRSGTGNPYNQPQHFGDGTRLSIL.

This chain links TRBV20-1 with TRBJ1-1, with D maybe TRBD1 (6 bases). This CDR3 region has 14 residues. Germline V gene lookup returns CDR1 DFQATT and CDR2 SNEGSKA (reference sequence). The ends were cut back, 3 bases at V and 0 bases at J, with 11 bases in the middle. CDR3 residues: CSASIGQLNTEAFF. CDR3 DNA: TGCAGTGCTAGTATCGGACAGTTGAACACTGAAGCTTTCTTT.

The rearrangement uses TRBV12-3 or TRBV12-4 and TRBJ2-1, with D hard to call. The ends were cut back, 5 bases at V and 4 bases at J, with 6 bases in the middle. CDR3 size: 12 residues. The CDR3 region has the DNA TGTGCCAGCAGTACTTATTACAATGAGCAGTTCTTC. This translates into CASSTYYNEQFF.

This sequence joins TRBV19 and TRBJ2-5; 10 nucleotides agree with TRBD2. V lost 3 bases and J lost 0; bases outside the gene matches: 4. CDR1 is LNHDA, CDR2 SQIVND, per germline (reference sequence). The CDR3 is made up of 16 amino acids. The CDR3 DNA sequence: TGTGCCAGTAGTATGAGGGGACTAGCGCACCAAGAGACCCAGTACTTC. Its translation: CASSMRGLAHQETQYF.

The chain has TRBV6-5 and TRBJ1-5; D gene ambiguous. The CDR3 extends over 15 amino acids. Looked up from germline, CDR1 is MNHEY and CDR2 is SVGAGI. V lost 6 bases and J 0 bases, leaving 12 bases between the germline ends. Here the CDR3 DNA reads TGTGCCAGCAGAGATACGCTCAGTAGCAATCAGCCCCAGCATTTT. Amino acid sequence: CASRDTLSSNQPQHF.

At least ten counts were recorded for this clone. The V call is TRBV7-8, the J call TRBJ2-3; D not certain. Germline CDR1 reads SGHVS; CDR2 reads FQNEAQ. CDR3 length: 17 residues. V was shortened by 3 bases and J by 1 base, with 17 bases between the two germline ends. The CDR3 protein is CASSFSPKYPRTDTQYF. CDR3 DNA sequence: TGTGCCAGCAGCTTTAGTCCGAAATACCCACGCACAGATACGCAGTATTTT.

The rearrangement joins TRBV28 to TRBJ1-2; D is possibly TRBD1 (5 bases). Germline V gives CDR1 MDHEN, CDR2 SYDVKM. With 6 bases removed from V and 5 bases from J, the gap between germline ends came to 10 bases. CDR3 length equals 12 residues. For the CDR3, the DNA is TGTGCCAGCAGAGACGGGGGATATGGCTACACCTTC. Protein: CASRDGGYGYTF.

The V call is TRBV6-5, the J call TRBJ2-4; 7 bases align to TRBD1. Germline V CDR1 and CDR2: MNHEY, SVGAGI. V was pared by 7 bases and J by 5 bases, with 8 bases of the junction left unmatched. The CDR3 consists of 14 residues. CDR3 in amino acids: CASTADRDQNIQYF. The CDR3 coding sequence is TGTGCCAGCACAGCCGACAGGGACCAAAACATTCAGTACTTC.

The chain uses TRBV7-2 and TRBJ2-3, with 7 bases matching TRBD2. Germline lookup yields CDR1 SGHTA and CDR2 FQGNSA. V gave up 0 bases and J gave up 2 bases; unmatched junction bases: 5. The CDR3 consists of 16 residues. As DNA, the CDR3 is TGTGCCAGCAGCTTAGCGGGCGGGGGACTCACAGATACGCAGTATTTT. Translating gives CASSLAGGGLTDTQYF.

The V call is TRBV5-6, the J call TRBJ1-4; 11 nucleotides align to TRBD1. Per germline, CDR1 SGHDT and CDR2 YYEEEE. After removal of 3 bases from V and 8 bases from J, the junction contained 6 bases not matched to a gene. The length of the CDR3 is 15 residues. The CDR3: CASSYGTGGEEKLFF. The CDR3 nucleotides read TGTGCCAGCAGCTACGGGACAGGGGGTGAAGAAAAACTGTTTTTT.

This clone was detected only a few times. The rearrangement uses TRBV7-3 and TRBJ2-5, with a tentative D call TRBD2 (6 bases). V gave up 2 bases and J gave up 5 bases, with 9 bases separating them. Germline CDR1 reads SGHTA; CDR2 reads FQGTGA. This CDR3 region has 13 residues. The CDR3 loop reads CASSLGGRETQYF. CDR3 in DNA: TGTGCCAGCAGCTTAGGAGGGAGGGAGACCCAGTACTTC.

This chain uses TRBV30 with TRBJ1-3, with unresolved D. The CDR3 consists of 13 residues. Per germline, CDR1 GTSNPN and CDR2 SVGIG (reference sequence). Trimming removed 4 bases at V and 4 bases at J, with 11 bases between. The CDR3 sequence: CAWNPSGGNTIYF. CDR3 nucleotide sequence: TGTGCCTGGAATCCCTCCGGGGGAAACACCATATATTTT. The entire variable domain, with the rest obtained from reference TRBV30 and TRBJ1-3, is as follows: SQTIHQWPATLVQPVGSPLSLECTVEGTSNPNLYWYRQAAGRGLQLLFYSVGIGQISSEVPQNLSASRPQDRQFILSSKKLLLSDSGFYLCAWNPSGGNTIYFGEGSWLTVV.

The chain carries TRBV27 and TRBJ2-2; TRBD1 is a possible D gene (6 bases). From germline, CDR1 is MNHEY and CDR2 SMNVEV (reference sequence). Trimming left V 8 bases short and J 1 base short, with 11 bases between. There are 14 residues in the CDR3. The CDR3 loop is CASEPGQNTGELFF. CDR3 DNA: TGTGCCAGCGAGCCGGGACAGAACACCGGGGAGCTGTTTTTT.

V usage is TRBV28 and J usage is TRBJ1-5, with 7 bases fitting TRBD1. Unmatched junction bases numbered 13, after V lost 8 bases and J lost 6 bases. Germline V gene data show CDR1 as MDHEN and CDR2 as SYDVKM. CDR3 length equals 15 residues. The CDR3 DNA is TGTGCCAGCGGGACGTCGGGACAGCGAACTCAGCCCCAGCATTTT. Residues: CASGTSGQRTQPQHF. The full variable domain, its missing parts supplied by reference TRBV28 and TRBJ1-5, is DVKVTQSSRYLVKRTGEKVFLECVQDMDHENMFWYRQDPGLGLRLIYFSYDVKMKEKGDIPEGYSVSREKKERFSLILESASTNQTSMYLCASGTSGQRTQPQHFGDGTRLSIL.

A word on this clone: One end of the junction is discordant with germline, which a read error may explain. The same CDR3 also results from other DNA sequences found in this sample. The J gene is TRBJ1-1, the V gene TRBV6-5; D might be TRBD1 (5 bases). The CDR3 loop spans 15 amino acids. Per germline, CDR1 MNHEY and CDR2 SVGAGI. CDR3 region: CATRTPRTVNTEAFF. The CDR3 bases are TGTGCCACCCGGACACCTCGGACCGTGAACACCGAAGCTTTCTTT.

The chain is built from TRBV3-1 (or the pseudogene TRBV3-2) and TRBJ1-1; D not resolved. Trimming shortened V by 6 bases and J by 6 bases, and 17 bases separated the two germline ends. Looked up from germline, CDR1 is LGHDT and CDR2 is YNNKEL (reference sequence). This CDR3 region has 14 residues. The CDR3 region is CASSTPRGPAEAFF. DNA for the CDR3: TGTGCCAGCAGTACGCCCCGCGGCCCCGCTGAAGCTTTCTTT.

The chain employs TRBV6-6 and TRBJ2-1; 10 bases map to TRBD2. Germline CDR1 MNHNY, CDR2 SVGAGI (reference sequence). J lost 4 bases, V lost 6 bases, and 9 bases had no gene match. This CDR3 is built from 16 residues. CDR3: CASRQREGLLYNEQFF. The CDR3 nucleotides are TGTGCCAGCAGGCAGCGGGAGGGCCTCCTATACAATGAGCAGTTCTTC.

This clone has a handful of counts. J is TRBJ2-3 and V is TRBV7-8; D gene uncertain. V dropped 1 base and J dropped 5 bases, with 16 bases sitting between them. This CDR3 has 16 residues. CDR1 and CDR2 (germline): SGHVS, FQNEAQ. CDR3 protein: CASSLGRLLVRDTQYF. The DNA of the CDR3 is TGTGCCAGCAGCTTAGGACGCCTCCTAGTACGAGATACGCAGTATTTT.

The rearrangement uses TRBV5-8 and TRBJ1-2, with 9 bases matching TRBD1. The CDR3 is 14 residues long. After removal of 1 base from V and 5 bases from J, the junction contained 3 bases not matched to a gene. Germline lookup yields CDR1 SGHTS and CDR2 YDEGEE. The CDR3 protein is CASSLMGQGYGYTF. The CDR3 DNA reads TGTGCCAGCAGCTTGATGGGACAGGGATATGGCTACACCTTC.

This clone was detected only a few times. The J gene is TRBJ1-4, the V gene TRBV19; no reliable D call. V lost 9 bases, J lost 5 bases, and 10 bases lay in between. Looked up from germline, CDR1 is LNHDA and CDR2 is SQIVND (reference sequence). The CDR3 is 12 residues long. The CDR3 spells CASGRGNEKLFF. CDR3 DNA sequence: TGTGCCAGCGGACGAGGGAATGAAAAACTGTTTTTT.

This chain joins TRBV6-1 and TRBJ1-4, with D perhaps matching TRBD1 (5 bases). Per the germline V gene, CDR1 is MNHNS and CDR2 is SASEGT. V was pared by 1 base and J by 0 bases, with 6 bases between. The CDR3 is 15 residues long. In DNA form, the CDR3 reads TGTGCCAGCAGTGAAGAGACAGCAACTAATGAAAAACTGTTTTTT. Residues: CASSEETATNEKLFF.

In nucleotides, the CDR3 is TGTGCCAGTAGTATTCCCCGGCTGGGACAGCCTGGAAACACCATATATTTT. This codes for CASSIPRLGQPGNTIYF. The J gene is TRBJ1-3, the V gene TRBV19, with 7 bases identical to TRBD1. The CDR3 contains 17 residues. From germline, CDR1 is LNHDA and CDR2 SQIVND (reference sequence). J gave up 2 bases and V 3 bases, and 10 bases lay outside the gene matches.

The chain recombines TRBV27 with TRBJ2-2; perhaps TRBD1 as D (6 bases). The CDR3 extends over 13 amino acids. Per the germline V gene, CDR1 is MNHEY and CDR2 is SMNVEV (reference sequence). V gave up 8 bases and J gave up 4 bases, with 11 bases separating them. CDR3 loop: CASGDTITGELFF. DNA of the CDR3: TGTGCCAGCGGGGACACCATCACCGGGGAGCTGTTTTTT.

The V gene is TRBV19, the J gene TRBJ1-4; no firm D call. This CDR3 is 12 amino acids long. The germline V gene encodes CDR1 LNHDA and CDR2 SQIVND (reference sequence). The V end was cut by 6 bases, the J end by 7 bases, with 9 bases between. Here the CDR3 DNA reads TGTGCCAGTAGGTTTGCAGGTGAAAAACTGTTTTTT. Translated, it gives CASRFAGEKLFF.

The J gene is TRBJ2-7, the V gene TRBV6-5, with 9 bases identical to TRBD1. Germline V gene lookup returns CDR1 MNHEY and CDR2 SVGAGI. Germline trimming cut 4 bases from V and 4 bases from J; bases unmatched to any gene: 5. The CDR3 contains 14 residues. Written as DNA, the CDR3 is TGTGCCAGCAGTTCCGGGACAGGGCTTTACGAGCAGTACTTC. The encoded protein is CASSSGTGLYEQYF.